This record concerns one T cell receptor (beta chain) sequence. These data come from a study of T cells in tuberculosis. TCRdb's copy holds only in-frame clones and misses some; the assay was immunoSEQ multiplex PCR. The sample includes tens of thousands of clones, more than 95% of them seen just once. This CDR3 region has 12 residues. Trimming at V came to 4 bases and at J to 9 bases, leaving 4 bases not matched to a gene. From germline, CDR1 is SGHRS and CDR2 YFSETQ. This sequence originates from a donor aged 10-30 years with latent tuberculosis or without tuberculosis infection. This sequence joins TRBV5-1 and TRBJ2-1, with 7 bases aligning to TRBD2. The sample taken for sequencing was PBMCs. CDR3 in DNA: TGCGCCAGCAGCCCCGGGAGGCCTGAGCAGTTCTTC. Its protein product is CASSPGRPEQFF.